The present TCR beta chain was sequenced within a study of blood T cells in healthy people across ages. V gave up 4 bases and J gave up 6 bases; unmatched junction bases: 6. Germline values: CDR1 KGHDR, CDR2 SFDVKD. This CDR3 spans 15 amino acids. Ten milliliters of peripheral blood were drawn from each donor into EDTA-treated tubes. Together with a sample-barcoded 5' primer, a J-beta primer mix was included in a second PCR lasting roughly 6 to 12 cycles. Each cDNA molecule, via a template-switch adaptor with 12 random nucleotides, was tagged. TCRdb analysed the 5' RACE reads with MiXCR anew, one entry per CDR3 protein. The sample records roughly 700,000 distinct CDR3 sequences, 20% to 25% being singletons. This same sample was also part of a study on T cells of mothers and their children.

Sequenced: blood. This TCR derives from a boy between 10 and 17 years old in good health. The V and J genes are TRBV24-1 and TRBJ1-4, with TRBD1 identical over 8 bases. CDR3 nucleotide sequence: TGTGCCACCAGTGACTGGACAGGGAGCGATGAAAAACTGTTTTTT. It translates to CATSDWTGSDEKLFF.